The entry below describes one TCR beta chain. V trimming: 3 bases; J trimming: 1 base; junction bases outside the gene matches: 3. This CDR3 is built from 16 residues. Per the germline V gene, CDR1 is SNHLY and CDR2 is FYNNEI. The protocol was immunoSEQ multiplex PCR, while the TCRdb copy is restricted to in-frame clones and leaves out a portion. Found here are about 150,000 clones, 88% of them singletons; the top ten hold about 2.3%. This sample was taken from a study of blood T cell repertoires in COVID-19. Study at large: In each case, the material was cDNA or gDNA derived from T cells, B-cell-depleted T cells, or PBMCs.

This clonotype was obtained from a human donor in a cohort sampled during active COVID-19. Input material: peripheral blood. The chain is built from TRBV2 and TRBJ2-1, with TRBD2 matching 10 bases. The CDR3 reads CASSDPSGGSYNEQFF. In nucleotides, the CDR3 is TGTGCCAGCAGTGACCCTAGCGGGGGATCCTACAATGAGCAGTTCTTC.